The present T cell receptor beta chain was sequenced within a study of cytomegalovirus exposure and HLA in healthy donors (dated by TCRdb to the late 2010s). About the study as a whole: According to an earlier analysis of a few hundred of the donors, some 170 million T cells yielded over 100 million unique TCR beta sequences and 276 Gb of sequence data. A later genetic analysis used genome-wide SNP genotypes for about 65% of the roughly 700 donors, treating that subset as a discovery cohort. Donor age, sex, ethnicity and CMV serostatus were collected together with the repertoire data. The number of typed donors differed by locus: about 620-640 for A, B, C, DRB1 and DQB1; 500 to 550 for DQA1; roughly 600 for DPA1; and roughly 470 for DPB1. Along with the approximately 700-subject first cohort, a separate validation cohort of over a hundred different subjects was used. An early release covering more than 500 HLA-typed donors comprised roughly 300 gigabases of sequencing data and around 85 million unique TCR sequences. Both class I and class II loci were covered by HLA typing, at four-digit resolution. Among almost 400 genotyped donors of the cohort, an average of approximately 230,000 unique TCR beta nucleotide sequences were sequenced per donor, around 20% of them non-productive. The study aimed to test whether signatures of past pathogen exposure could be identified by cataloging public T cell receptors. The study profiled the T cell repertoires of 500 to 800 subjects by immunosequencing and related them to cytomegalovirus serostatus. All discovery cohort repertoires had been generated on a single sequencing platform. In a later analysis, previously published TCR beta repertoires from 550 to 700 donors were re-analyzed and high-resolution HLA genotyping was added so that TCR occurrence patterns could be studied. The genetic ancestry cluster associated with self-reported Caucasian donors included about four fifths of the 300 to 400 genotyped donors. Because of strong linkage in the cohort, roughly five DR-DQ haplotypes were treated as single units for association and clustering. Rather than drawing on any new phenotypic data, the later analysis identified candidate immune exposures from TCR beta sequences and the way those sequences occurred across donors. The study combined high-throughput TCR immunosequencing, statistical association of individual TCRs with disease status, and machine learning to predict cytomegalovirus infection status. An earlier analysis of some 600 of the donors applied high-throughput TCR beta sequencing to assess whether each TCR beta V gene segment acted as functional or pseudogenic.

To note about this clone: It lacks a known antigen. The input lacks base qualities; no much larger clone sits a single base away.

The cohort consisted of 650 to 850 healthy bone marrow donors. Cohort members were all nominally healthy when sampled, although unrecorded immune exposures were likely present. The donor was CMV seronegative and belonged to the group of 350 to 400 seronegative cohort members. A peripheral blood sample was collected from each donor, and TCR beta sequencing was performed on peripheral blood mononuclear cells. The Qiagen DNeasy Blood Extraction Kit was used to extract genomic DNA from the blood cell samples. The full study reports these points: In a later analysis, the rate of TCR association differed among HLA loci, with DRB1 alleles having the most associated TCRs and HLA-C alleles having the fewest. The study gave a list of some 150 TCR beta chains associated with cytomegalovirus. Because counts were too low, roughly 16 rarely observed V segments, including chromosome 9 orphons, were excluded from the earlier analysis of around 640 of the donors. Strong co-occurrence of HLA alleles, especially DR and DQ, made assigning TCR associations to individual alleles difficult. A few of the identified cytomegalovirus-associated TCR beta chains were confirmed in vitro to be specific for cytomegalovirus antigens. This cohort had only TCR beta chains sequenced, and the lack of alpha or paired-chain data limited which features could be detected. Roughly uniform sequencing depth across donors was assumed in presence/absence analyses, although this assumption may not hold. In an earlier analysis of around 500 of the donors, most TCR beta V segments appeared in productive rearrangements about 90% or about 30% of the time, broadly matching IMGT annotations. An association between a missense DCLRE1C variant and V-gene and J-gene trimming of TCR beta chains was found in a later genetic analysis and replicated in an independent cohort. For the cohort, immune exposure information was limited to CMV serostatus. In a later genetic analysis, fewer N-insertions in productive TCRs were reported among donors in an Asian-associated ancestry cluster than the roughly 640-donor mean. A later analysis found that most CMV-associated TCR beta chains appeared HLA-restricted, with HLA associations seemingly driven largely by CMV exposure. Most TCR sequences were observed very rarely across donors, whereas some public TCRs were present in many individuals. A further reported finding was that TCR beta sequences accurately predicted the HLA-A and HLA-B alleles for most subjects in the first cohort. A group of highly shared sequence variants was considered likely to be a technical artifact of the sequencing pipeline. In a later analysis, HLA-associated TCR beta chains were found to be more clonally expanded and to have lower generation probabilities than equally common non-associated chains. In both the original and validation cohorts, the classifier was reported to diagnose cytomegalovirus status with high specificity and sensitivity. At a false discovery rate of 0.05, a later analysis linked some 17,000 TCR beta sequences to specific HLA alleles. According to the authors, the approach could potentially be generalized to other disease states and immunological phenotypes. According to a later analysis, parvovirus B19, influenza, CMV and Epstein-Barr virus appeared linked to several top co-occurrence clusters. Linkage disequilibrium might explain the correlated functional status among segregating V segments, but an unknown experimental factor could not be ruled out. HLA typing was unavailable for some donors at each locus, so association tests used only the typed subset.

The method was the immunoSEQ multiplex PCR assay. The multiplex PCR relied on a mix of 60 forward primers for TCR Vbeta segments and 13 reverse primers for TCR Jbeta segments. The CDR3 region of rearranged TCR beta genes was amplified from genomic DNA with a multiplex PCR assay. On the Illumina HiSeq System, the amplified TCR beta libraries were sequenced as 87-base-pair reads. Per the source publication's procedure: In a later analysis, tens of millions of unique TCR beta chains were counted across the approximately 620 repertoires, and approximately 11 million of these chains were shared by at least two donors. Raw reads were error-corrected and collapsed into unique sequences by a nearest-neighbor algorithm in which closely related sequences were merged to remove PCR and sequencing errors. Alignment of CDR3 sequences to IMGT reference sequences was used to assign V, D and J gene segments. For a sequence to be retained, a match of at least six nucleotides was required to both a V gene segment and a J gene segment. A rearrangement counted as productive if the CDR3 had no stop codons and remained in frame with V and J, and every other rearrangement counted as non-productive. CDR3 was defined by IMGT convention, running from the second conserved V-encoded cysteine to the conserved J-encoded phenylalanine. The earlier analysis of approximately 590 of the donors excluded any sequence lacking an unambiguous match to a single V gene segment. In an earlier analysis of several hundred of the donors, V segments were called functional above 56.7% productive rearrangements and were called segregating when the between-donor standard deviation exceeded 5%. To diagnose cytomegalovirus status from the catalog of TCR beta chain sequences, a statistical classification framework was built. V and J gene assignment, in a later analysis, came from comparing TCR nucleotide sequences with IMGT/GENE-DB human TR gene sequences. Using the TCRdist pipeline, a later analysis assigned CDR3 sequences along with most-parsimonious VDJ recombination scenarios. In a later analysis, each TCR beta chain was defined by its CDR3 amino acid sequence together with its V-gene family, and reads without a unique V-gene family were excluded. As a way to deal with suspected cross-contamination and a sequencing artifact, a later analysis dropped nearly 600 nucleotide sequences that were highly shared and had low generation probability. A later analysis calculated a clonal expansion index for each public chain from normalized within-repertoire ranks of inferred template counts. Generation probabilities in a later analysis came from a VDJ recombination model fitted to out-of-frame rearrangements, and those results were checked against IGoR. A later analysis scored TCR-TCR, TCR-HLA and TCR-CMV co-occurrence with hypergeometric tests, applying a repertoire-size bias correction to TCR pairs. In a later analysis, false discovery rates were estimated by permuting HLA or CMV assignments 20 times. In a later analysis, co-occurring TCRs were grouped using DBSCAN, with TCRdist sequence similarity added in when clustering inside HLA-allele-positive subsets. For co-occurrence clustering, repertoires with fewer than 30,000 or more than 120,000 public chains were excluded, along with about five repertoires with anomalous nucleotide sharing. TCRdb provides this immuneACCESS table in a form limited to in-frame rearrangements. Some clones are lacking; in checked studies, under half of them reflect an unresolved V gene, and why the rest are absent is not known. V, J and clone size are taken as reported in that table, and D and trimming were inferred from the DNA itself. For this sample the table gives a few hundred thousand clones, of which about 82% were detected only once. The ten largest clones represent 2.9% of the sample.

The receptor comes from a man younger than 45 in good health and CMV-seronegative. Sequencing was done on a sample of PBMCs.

The DNA sequence is TGCAGCGTGGGAGCTTGGAGCTCCTACGAGCAGTACTTC. Its coded protein is CSVGAWSSYEQYF. This chain joins TRBV29-1 to TRBJ2-7; TRBD2 is a weak D gene call, 5 bases matching. Trimming removed 6 bases from V and 0 bases from J, leaving 12 bases between the germline ends. The germline V gene gives CDR1 as SQVTM and CDR2 as ANQGSEA. CDR3 length: 13 amino acids, cysteine to phenylalanine. Of the read, only the CDR3 DNA is kept; its 39 bases are in frame from base 1.